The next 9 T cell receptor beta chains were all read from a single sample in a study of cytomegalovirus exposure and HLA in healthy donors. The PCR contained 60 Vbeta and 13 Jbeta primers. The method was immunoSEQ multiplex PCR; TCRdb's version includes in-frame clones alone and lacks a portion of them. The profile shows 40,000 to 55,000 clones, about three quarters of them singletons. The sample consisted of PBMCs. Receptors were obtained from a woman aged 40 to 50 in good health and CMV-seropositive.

CDR3 in DNA: TGTGCCAGCAGCCTGACGACAGGCTACAATCAGCCCCAGCATTTT. This sequence encodes CASSLTTGYNQPQHF. This chain connects TRBV9 to TRBJ1-5, with D possibly matching TRBD1 (6 bases). Trimming shortened V by 4 bases and J by 3 bases, and 14 bases separated the two germline ends. The CDR3 has 15 residues. Germline V CDR1 and CDR2: SGDLS, YYNGEE.

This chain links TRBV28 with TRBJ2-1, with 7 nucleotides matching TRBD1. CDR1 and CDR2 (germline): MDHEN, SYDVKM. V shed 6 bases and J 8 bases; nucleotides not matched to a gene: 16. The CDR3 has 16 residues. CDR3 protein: CASSSPGQELNDEQFF. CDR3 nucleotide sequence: TGTGCCAGCAGCTCCCCCGGACAGGAATTGAACGATGAGCAGTTCTTC.

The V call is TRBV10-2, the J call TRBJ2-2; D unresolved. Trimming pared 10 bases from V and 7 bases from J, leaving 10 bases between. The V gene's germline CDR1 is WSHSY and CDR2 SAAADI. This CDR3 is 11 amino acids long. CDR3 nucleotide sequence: TGCGCCATCCTACTAAGCGGGGAGCTGTTTTTT. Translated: CAILLSGELFF.

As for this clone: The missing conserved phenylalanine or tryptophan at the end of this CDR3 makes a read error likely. CDR3 loop: CAISESTGGEAFV. In DNA, the CDR3 is TGTGCCATCAGTGAGTCGACCGGCGGTGAAGCTTTCGTT. The genes are TRBV10-3 and TRBJ1-1, with no clear D. Germline V CDR1 and CDR2: ENHRY, SYGVKD. This CDR3 is 13 amino acids long. Trimming pared 0 bases from V and 7 bases from J, leaving 9 bases between.

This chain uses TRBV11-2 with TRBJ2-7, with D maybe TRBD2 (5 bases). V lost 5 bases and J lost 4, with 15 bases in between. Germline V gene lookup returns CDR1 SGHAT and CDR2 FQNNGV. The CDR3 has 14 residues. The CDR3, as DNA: TGTGCCAGCAGCCAACAAGTGGGAGTGTACGAGCAGTACTTC. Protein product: CASSQQVGVYEQYF.

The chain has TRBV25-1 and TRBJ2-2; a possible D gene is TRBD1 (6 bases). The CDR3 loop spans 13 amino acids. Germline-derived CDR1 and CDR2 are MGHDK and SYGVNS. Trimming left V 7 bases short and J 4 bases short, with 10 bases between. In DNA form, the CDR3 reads TGTGCCAGCAACAAAGGGGGCACCGGGGAGCTGTTTTTT. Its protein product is CASNKGGTGELFF. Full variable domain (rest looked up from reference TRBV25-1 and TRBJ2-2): EADIYQTPRYLVIGTGKKITLECSQTMGHDKMYWYQQDPGMELHLIHYSYGVNSTEKGDLSSESTVSRIRTEHFPLTLESARPSHTSQYLCASNKGGTGELFFGEGSRLTVL.

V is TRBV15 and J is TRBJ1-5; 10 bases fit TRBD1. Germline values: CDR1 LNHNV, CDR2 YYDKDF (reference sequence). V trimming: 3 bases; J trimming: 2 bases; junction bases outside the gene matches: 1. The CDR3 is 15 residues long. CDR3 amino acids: CATSRGTGGNQPQHF. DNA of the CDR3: TGTGCCACCAGCAGGGGGACAGGGGGCAATCAGCCCCAGCATTTT. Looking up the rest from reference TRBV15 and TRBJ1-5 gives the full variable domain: DAMVIQNPRYQVTQFGKPVTLSCSQTLNHNVMYWYQQKSSQAPKLLFHYYDKDFNNEADTPDNFQSRRPNTSFCFLDIRSPGLGDTAMYLCATSRGTGGNQPQHFGDGTRLSIL.

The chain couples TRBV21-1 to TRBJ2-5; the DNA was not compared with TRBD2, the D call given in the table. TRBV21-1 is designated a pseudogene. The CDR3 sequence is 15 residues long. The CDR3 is CASSNSLDSGWTQYF. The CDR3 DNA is TGTGCCAGCAGCAATAGCCTCGACTCGGGGTGGACCCAGTACTTC.

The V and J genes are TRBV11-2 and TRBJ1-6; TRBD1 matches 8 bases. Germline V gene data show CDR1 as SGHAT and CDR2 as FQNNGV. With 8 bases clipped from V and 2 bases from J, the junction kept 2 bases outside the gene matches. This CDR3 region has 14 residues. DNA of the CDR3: TGTGCCAGCCAGGGGGCAACCTATAATTCACCCCTCCACTTT. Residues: CASQGATYNSPLHF.